The 22 T cell receptor beta chains below all came from one sample that was sequenced in a study of identifying expanded T cells in peripheral blood. Assay used: immunoSEQ multiplex PCR; TCRdb lists only in-frame clones, some missing. The repertoire holds approximately 110,000 clones, with around 88% as singletons. The source material was blood. These receptors originate from a person between 18 and 69 years old in good health.

The V gene is TRBV4-1, the J gene TRBJ2-5, with 12 bases that match TRBD1. This CDR3 contains 17 residues. Germline V gene data show CDR1 as MGHRA and CDR2 as YSYEKL. With V trimmed by 2 bases and J by 2 bases, 6 bases remained unmatched. The chain's CDR3 is CASSQPGTGGSQETQYF. The CDR3 DNA is TGCGCCAGCAGCCAACCCGGGACAGGGGGCTCTCAAGAGACCCAGTACTTC.

This chain links TRBV6-5 with TRBJ1-5; TRBD1 matches 7 bases. This CDR3 comprises 15 residues. J was trimmed by 4 bases and V by 4 bases; bases with no gene match: 7. Germline V CDR1 and CDR2: MNHEY, SVGAGI. The CDR3 protein is CASSLGQHNNQPQHF. The CDR3 bases are TGTGCCAGCAGTTTGGGACAGCACAATAATCAGCCCCAGCATTTT.

V is TRBV4-2 and J is TRBJ2-5, with TRBD1 matching 9 bases. CDR1 is LGHNA and CDR2 is YNFKEQ in the germline V gene. V was pared by 3 bases and J by 1 base, with 0 bases of the junction left unmatched. The CDR3 covers 14 residues. CDR3 nucleotides: TGTGCCAGCAGCCAGACAGGGGGCCAAGAGACCCAGTACTTC. Protein product: CASSQTGGQETQYF.

The chain links TRBV29-1 to TRBJ1-2, with D maybe TRBD1 (5 bases). The CDR3 runs to 11 residues. Germline V lookup: CDR1 SQVTM, CDR2 ANQGSEA. Trimming removed 5 bases at V and 8 bases at J, with 12 bases between. The CDR3 protein is CSVPQGWGYTF. CDR3 bases: TGCAGCGTTCCCCAGGGTTGGGGCTACACCTTC.

The V call is TRBV7-2, the J call TRBJ2-2; tentatively, D is TRBD2 (7 bases). The CDR3 contains 16 residues. Per germline, CDR1 SGHTA and CDR2 FQGNSA. Between the trimmed V and J ends, which lost 4 bases and 2 bases, there was a span of 14 bases. CDR3 DNA sequence: TGTGCCAGCAGCTCCCGTCGCGGGGGCAACACCGGGGAGCTGTTTTTT. Its translation: CASSSRRGGNTGELFF.

The gene calls are TRBV5-4 and TRBJ1-4; a weak D match, TRBD1 (5 bases). The CDR3 is 15 residues long. Per germline, CDR1 SGHNT and CDR2 YYREEE (reference sequence). Trimming took 2 bases from V and 8 from J, leaving 16 bases between them. This CDR3 reads CASSFQTGGAEKLFF. CDR3 sequence (DNA): TGTGCCAGCAGCTTCCAAACAGGTGGCGCGGAAAAACTGTTTTTT.

Details on this clone: Mismatch with germline at one junction end may stem from a read error. This chain joins TRBV30 and TRBJ2-5, with D unclear. The V gene's germline CDR1 is GTSNPN and CDR2 SVGIG (reference sequence). This CDR3 contains 13 residues. CDR3 coding DNA: TGTGCCTGTCTGGGTGAGCCGCAAGCGACCCAGTACTTC. Protein sequence: CACLGEPQATQYF.

A single count supports this clone. The rearrangement links TRBV10-3 to TRBJ1-1; TRBD1 aligns across 11 bases. CDR1 ENHRY and CDR2 SYGVKD come from the germline V gene. The trim removed 6 bases at V and 4 bases at J, leaving 10 bases unmatched. The CDR3 spans 16 residues. CDR3 nucleotides: TGTGCCATCAGCAACCCCGGGACAGGGGGGAGCACTGAAGCTTTCTTT. This translates into CAISNPGTGGSTEAFF.

The V gene is TRBV2, the J gene TRBJ2-3; D is unresolved. Germline V lookup: CDR1 SNHLY, CDR2 FYNNEI. Trimming shortened V by 2 bases and J by 1 base, and 7 bases separated the two germline ends. The CDR3 is 14 residues long. CDR3 nucleotides: TGTGCCAGCAGTGAATTACCGGGCACAGATACGCAGTATTTT. Its translation is CASSELPGTDTQYF. Drawing the rest from reference TRBV2 and TRBJ2-3, the complete variable domain is EPEVTQTPSHQVTQMGQEVILRCVPISNHLYFYWYRQILGQKVEFLVSFYNNEISEKSEIFDDQFSVERPDGSNFTLKIRSTKLEDSAMYFCASSELPGTDTQYFGPGTRLTVL.

The rearrangement links TRBV6-5 to TRBJ1-5, with D possibly TRBD1 on 6 matching bases. Per the germline V gene, CDR1 is MNHEY and CDR2 is SVGAGI. Trimming removed 2 bases from V and 3 bases from J, with 11 bases in between. This CDR3 region has 15 residues. In DNA, the CDR3 is TGTGCCAGCAGTTACAGCAGGGGCAACAATCAGCCCCAGCATTTT. Residues: CASSYSRGNNQPQHF.

This clone was seen only once. CDR3 amino acids: CASGPYGYTF. CDR3 coding DNA: TGTGCCAGCGGTCCGTATGGCTACACCTTC. The chain is built from TRBV28 and TRBJ1-2; D not resolved. Trimming cost V 8 bases and J 5 bases, with 6 bases left between them. Per germline, CDR1 MDHEN and CDR2 SYDVKM. The CDR3 runs 10 residues.

The rearrangement uses TRBV19 and TRBJ1-5; D possibly corresponds to TRBD1 (6 bases). There are 15 residues in the CDR3. Germline CDR1 reads LNHDA; CDR2 reads SQIVND (reference sequence). Trimming left V 1 base short and J 4 bases short, with 11 bases between. CDR3 in DNA: TGTGCCAGTAGTATAGGGCCTCAGGGGAATCAGCCCCAGCATTTT. Protein product: CASSIGPQGNQPQHF.

The gene calls are TRBV4-3 and TRBJ2-3, with TRBD2 identical over 10 bases. Losses at the gene ends were 0 bases for V and 4 bases for J; bases not matched to a gene: 10. This CDR3 contains 18 residues. Germline V gene lookup returns CDR1 LGHNA and CDR2 YSLEER. The CDR3 sequence: CASSQDQSPSGGSDTQYF. CDR3 DNA sequence: TGCGCCAGCAGCCAAGATCAATCGCCTAGCGGGGGATCAGATACGCAGTATTTT.

The chain employs TRBV19 and TRBJ2-2; 9 bases are a match to TRBD1. The germline V gene encodes CDR1 LNHDA and CDR2 SQIVND (reference sequence). The CDR3 loop spans 15 amino acids. The V gene end was trimmed by 3 bases and the J gene end by 2 bases; junction bases not matched to a gene: 1. CDR3 protein: CASSMGQGNTGELFF. CDR3 DNA: TGTGCCAGTAGTATGGGACAGGGCAACACCGGGGAGCTGTTTTTT. The whole variable domain, filled in from reference TRBV19 and TRBJ2-2, reads DGGITQSPKYLFRKEGQNVTLSCEQNLNHDAMYWYRQDPGQGLRLIYYSQIVNDFQKGDIAEGYSVSREKKESFPLTVTSAQKNPTAFYLCASSMGQGNTGELFFGEGSRLTVL.

The chain employs TRBV2 and TRBJ1-5; D is perhaps TRBD1 (6 bases). Germline V gene lookup returns CDR1 SNHLY and CDR2 FYNNEI. V was cut by 3 bases and J by 6 bases, with 15 bases left in between. The CDR3 is 15 amino acids. The CDR3 region has the DNA TGTGCCAGCAGTGAGGACAGAGGGCCCACTCAGCCCCAGCATTTT. Translated: CASSEDRGPTQPQHF.

The chain couples TRBV4-2 to TRBJ2-7; D is possibly TRBD1 or TRBD2 (5 bases each). The CDR3 covers 16 residues. Germline V lookup: CDR1 LGHNA, CDR2 YNFKEQ. V was trimmed by 0 bases and J by 5 bases, leaving 17 bases between them. The CDR3 DNA is TGTGCCAGCAGCCAAGAGTCAGGGACGCCTTCTAACGAGCAGTACTTC. Protein product: CASSQESGTPSNEQYF.

The J gene is TRBJ1-6, the V gene TRBV28; maybe TRBD1 (6 bases). The CDR3 runs to 17 residues. Germline V gene sequence: CDR1 MDHEN, CDR2 SYDVKM. V lost 3 bases and J lost 9, with 21 bases in between. The CDR3 nucleotides read TGTGCCAGCAGTTTGTGGTCCCAGGGGTTGGGTGGTTCACCCCTCCACTTT. It codes for CASSLWSQGLGGSPLHF.

The gene calls are TRBV6-6 and TRBJ1-2; D might be TRBD1 (5 bases). The CDR3 covers 15 residues. Germline-derived CDR1 and CDR2 are MNHNY and SVGAGI (reference sequence). V lost 2 bases and J lost 0, with 10 bases in between. CDR3 sequence reads: CASSYQGSANYGYTF. DNA for the CDR3: TGTGCCAGCAGTTACCAGGGCTCGGCTAACTATGGCTACACCTTC.

This chain joins TRBV28 and TRBJ2-7; TRBD1 aligns across 8 bases. The CDR3 covers 12 residues. Germline CDR1 is MDHEN and CDR2 is SYDVKM. The V segment lost 4 bases and the J segment 5 bases; nucleotides outside the gene matches: 1. The CDR3 sequence is CASSYRGDEQYF. CDR3 DNA sequence: TGTGCCAGCAGTTACAGGGGGGACGAGCAGTACTTC.

The chain links TRBV28 to TRBJ1-5; the match to TRBD1 covers 7 bases. Per germline, CDR1 MDHEN and CDR2 SYDVKM. The trim removed 6 bases at V and 6 bases at J, leaving 8 bases unmatched. The CDR3 extends over 14 amino acids. CDR3 DNA: TGTGCCAGCAGCGCGACAGGGAAAATTCAGCCCCAGCATTTT. Translating it yields CASSATGKIQPQHF. Full variable domain (remainder filled in from reference TRBV28 and TRBJ1-5): DVKVTQSSRYLVKRTGEKVFLECVQDMDHENMFWYRQDPGLGLRLIYFSYDVKMKEKGDIPEGYSVSREKKERFSLILESASTNQTSMYLCASSATGKIQPQHFGDGTRLSIL.

The chain uses TRBV29-1 and TRBJ1-2, with D perhaps matching TRBD1 (6 bases). There are 15 residues in the CDR3. Trimming left V 4 bases short and J 3 bases short, with 18 bases between. Per the germline V gene, CDR1 is SQVTM and CDR2 is ANQGSEA. CDR3 region: CSVVRLGGSDYGYTF. The CDR3 DNA reads TGCAGCGTTGTTCGGCTTGGGGGCAGCGACTATGGCTACACCTTC.

V usage is TRBV4-2 and J usage is TRBJ1-4, with TRBD1 matching over 8 bases. Germline values: CDR1 LGHNA, CDR2 YNFKEQ. The CDR3 loop spans 16 amino acids. The V segment lost 1 base and the J segment 0 bases; nucleotides outside the gene matches: 1. The CDR3 is CASSQGQGPTNEKLFF. The CDR3 coding sequence is TGTGCCAGCAGCCAAGGACAGGGGCCAACTAATGAAAAACTGTTTTTT.